This T cell receptor (beta chain) was sequenced during a study of cytomegalovirus exposure and HLA in healthy donors. Study findings and constraints: Evidence from a later analysis indicated that most CMV-associated TCR beta chains looked HLA-restricted. In the analysis, some V segments, TRBV6-2 and TRBV6-3 included, were excluded as indistinguishable. The investigators catalogued 150 to 200 TCR beta chains as cytomegalovirus-associated.

As for this clone: The antigen is not known.

The CDR3 contains 14 residues. Germline V gene data show CDR1 as SQVTM and CDR2 as ANQGSEA. The J segment lost 5 bases and the V segment lost 2 bases, leaving 8 bases of the junction unmatched. The PCR used 60 Vbeta and 13 Jbeta primers. This table comes from immunoSEQ multiplex PCR, and its TCRdb copy is limited to in-frame clones, with some not included. There are about 170,000 clones in the sample; approximately 78% occur only once, and 2% to 2.5% lies in the top ten. V usage is TRBV29-1 and J usage is TRBJ2-7; 8 bases agree with TRBD1. Sequencing was done on a sample of PBMCs. This TCR derives from a male donor in good health and CMV-seronegative. The CDR3 DNA follows: TGCAGCGTTGAATTAAGACAGGGGATGCACGAGCAGTACTTC. This gives the protein CSVELRQGMHEQYF.